The present T cell receptor beta chain was sequenced within a study of T cell responses to AZD1222 COVID-19 vaccine (dated by TCRdb to 2020 to 2022). Turning to the overall study: A total of over 230 trial participants underwent TCR sequencing, of whom some 200 had received two doses of AZD1222 and some 25 had received two doses of the MenACWY control vaccine. Trial participants were enrolled by age into 18-55, 56-69 and 70-plus year subgroups, with approximately 150, 28 and 58 TCR-sequenced participants respectively. Broad study findings and their caveats: Participants were mostly white British, with more females than males. The authors suggested clonal diversity may have been underestimated. The 56-69-year group was small, and its depth increase did not reach significance, likely because of low power. Epitopes outside the regions mutated in the B.1.351 and B.1.1.7 variants were reportedly recognized by nearly half of the unique spike-specific TCRs. Conclusions about previously exposed vaccinees are limited, since just 6 or 7 AZD1222 recipients were seropositive for SARS-CoV-2 at baseline. Vaccine-associated CD4 TCRs spanned the whole spike protein, with dominant responses in regions 160-218 and 743-854. Spike-specific TCR breadth and depth rose significantly after two AZD1222 doses compared with day 0 and with MenACWY recipients. Because no samples from the day 14 peak response were available, repertoires could be characterized only after the peak T cell response.

The CDR3 goes from the cysteine to the phenylalanine over 14 residues. The kept DNA is CDR3 alone, 42 bases in frame from the first base. V and J are trimmed by 6 bases and 11 bases, and the gene matches miss 14 bases of the junction. Via the germline V gene, CDR1 is MGHRA and CDR2 YSYEKL. In light of the paper, this sample's time point label describes: baseline before first vaccination. This sample's treatment or condition label indicates: meningococcal conjugate vaccine given as trial control. Vaccinee samples came from UK trials COV001 and COV002, including a single-blind randomized controlled phase 2/3 trial of AZD1222 (ChAdOx1 nCoV-19) in healthy adults. For TCRbeta chain sequencing, PBMC samples from trial participants were taken at day 0 and at day 28 after the second dose. The CDR3 regions of human TCRbeta chains were analyzed by immunosequencing. As for the original processing: Repertoire TCRs were checked for matches against a reference library of SARS-CoV-2-specific TCRs that had been generated using the MIRA antigen-specificity platform. Breadth was defined as the fraction of unique TCRs that were SARS-CoV-2-associated, and depth was defined as the fraction of total T cells that were SARS-CoV-2-associated. Using the MIRA data, each spike-specific TCR was mapped to the spike region that the TCR reacts to and placed in a CD4 or CD8 class. Log10-transformed breadth and depth values were compared by one-way ANOVA with Sidak's multiple comparisons tests. TCRdb retrieved this table from immuneACCESS and kept in-frame rearrangements only. Not all clones are present; in checked studies, unresolved V genes account for under half, and no reason is known for the remainder. V and J calls and clone size are given by that table; D and trimming were obtained from the DNA. For this sample the table gives 95,000 to 150,000 clones, of which 85% to 90% were detected only once. 11% of the sample rests with the top ten.

Worth noting for this clone: It has no known antigen specificity. Base quality data are lacking; no much larger clone is found one base away.

This clonotype was sampled from an adult in good health. The chain is encoded by TRBV4-1 joined to TRBJ2-7; 9 central nucleotides agree with TRBD1. The source was peripheral blood, collected on day 0 of MenACWY control vaccination. The CDR3 protein: CASRVGPGQGNKYF. The nucleotide sequence reads as follows: TGCGCCAGCAGGGTCGGCCCGGGACAGGGTAACAAGTACTTC.